The 5 T cell receptor beta chains below come from one sample, sequenced in a study of identical twins. Via MiXCR, TCRdb re-called the 5' RACE reads, giving one row per CDR3 protein. Of hundreds of thousands of distinct CDR3 sequences in the sample, approximately 18% are singletons; the top ten hold 10% to 15%. The sample was also reused in another study, on T cells expressing NK-cell markers.

The sequenced sample consisted of PBMCs. The receptors here all came from a woman aged 18-30 years in good health.

This clonotype has more than one count but fewer than ten. The V and J genes are TRBV18 and TRBJ2-7; possibly TRBD1 for D (5 bases). V was shortened by 3 bases and J by 8 bases, with 20 bases between the two germline ends. This CDR3 region has 15 residues. Germline V gene data show CDR1 as KGHSH and CDR2 as LQKENI. The CDR3 coding sequence is TGTGCCAGCTCACCCGCAAGGGGCCAAGGGGAAAAGCAGTACTTC. This translates into CASSPARGQGEKQYF.

This clonotype came up a few times. J is TRBJ2-5 and V is TRBV29-1; unclear D gene. The CDR3 runs 13 residues. Germline V lookup: CDR1 SQVTM, CDR2 ANQGSEA. V dropped 4 bases and J dropped 4 bases, with 13 bases sitting between them. DNA for the CDR3: TGCAGCGTTGGTCCAGGATTGGGAGAGACCCAGTACTTC. Its translation: CSVGPGLGETQYF.

The V call is TRBV7-8, the J call TRBJ1-1; D call uncertain. This CDR3 contains 14 residues. Trimming removed 1 base at V and 4 bases at J, with 10 bases between. Germline V CDR1 and CDR2: SGHVS, FQNEAQ. The CDR3 coding sequence is TGTGCCAGCAGCTTAGTCCGCGTTGGCACTGAAGCTTTCTTT. This sequence encodes CASSLVRVGTEAFF.

This clonotype showed up many times. This chain connects TRBV6-5 to TRBJ2-1; D not resolved. V gave up 8 bases and J gave up 5 bases, with 10 bases separating them. The CDR3 length is 12 residues. Germline V gene data show CDR1 as MNHEY and CDR2 as SVGAGI. The CDR3 protein is CASGSIDNEQFF. As DNA, the CDR3 is TGTGCCAGCGGGTCAATTGACAATGAGCAGTTCTTC.

This clonotype was counted only a few times. The chain is built from TRBV20-1 and TRBJ2-3; D not certain. The length of the CDR3 is 13 residues. With 0 bases removed from V and 0 bases from J, the gap between germline ends came to 4 bases. Germline CDR1 reads DFQATT; CDR2 reads SNEGSKA (reference sequence). DNA of the CDR3: TGCAGTGCTAGAGACTACAGCACAGATACGCAGTATTTT. Its translation: CSARDYSTDTQYF.